This record looks at one T cell receptor beta chain sequence and its context. The antigen it recognizes is unknown. Base qualities are missing; no much larger clone stands one base away. Libraries were made using the immunoSEQ multiplex PCR assay. As for the authors' bioinformatics: A statistical classification framework was developed to diagnose cytomegalovirus status using the catalog of TCR beta chain sequences. This immuneACCESS table, as held by TCRdb, lists in-frame sequences with V and J called but not all clones. Of the missing ones, under half trace to an unresolved V gene in checked studies; the others have no known cause. V and J calls and clone size are given by that table; D and trimming were obtained from the DNA. The sample data list 180,000 or so clones, and approximately 86% of these were observed just once. About 2.5% of the sample is taken by the ten largest. The sample comes from a study of cytomegalovirus exposure and HLA in healthy donors (TCRdb year 2017). Regarding the research as a whole: According to a later analysis, the 120 or so validation repertoires were produced on the same platform as the 666 repertoires of the first cohort. The study aimed to test whether signatures of past pathogen exposure could be identified by cataloging public T cell receptors. To predict cytomegalovirus infection status, the study combined high-throughput TCR immunosequencing, statistical association of individual TCRs with disease status, and machine learning. Besides the first cohort of around 700 subjects, a separate validation cohort made up of some 110 different subjects was used. General findings and caveats noted by the study authors: Most TCR sequences were seen in very few donors, while some public TCRs were found in many individuals. In both the original and validation cohorts, the classifier was reported to diagnose cytomegalovirus status with high specificity and sensitivity. A total of fewer than 200 TCR beta chains were listed by the study as associated with cytomegalovirus. Subsequent analysis determined that TCRs grouped into clusters in the first cohort also showed a tendency toward co-occurrence across the 90 to 150 validation repertoires, and approximately 93% of cluster scores exceeded 0. According to the authors, the approach could potentially be generalized to other disease states and immunological phenotypes. In vitro tests confirmed that a few of the cytomegalovirus-associated TCR beta chains recognize cytomegalovirus antigens. A later analysis lacked HLA typing for the validation cohort, so it scored co-occurrence in that cohort across all 120 or so repertoires.

The donors were included in the validation cohort of some 120 subjects, a group kept apart from the roughly 700-subject first cohort. The sequenced sample was PBMCs. The clonotype was recovered from a man aged 18 to 30 in good health and CMV-seropositive.

The sequenced DNA: TGTGCCAGCAGCTTAGGCACGGGTAGGAGACAGCCCCAGCATTTT. Its translation is CASSLGTGRRQPQHF. The rearranged segments are TRBV7-2 and TRBJ1-5; no confident D gene assignment can be made. Trimming takes 1 base from V and 7 bases from J, and the germline ends sit 14 bases apart. The germline V gene gives CDR1 as SGHTA and CDR2 as FQGNSA. Taken from cysteine to phenylalanine, the CDR3 has 15 residues. The DNA shown is the 45-base CDR3, in frame from base 1. When the CDR3 is completed using the reference TRBV7-2 and TRBJ1-5 genes on either side, the full variable domain is GAGVSQSPSNKVTEKGKDVELRCDPISGHTALYWYRQSLGQGLEFLIYFQGNSAPDKSGLPSDRFSAERTGGSVSTLTIQRTQQEDSAVYLCASSLGTGRRQPQHFGDGTRLSIL.